This is a list of T cell receptor beta chains from one sample in a study of T cell repertoires in cytomegalovirus infection. Using its own MiXCR run on the reads, TCRdb lists one record per CDR3 protein. The table records over 450,000 distinct CDR3 sequences, about 11% of them present only once. The sequencing sample was made of PBMCs. The origin of the receptors is a human donor in good health (CMV status not recorded). Some clones in this sample may be carry-over from other donors' samples. CDR3s include the opening cysteine and the closing phenylalanine or tryptophan. D genes are given only for firm matches.

D gene | V gene | CDR3 protein
TRBD1 | TRBV11-2 | CASSLGPWTGQTQGTEAFF
NA | TRBV2 | CASRGSIYEQYF
TRBD2 | TRBV20-1 | CSASPPGLAGLNNEQFF
NA | TRBV6-1 | CASSDPAQPQHF
NA | TRBV6-6 | CASSYTTTGSSYNEQFF
NA | TRBV28 | CASSFQGGGYTEAFF
TRBD1 | TRBV19 | CASSRWTGGANTGELFF
NA | TRBV6-5 | CASSYSTLDTQYF
NA | TRBV9 | CASCGGSQETQYF
TRBD1 | TRBV20-1 | CSAIPGTGLAGELFF
NA | TRBV28 | CASRVQLSAFF
NA | TRBV19 | CASSIPFAWLGTEAFF
NA | TRBV9 | CASSALTGGPQYF
TRBD1 | TRBV20-1 | CSASYIGDRVMDTQYF
NA | TRBV14 | CASSQDWRGELFF
NA | TRBV28 | CASSYPLGETQYF
NA | TRBV5-6 | CASSPLIEGVYSPLHF
TRBD2 | TRBV4-1 | CASSRGTRDNEQFF
TRBD2 | TRBV5-1 | CASSFGAGEQYF
NA | TRBV4-1 | CASSQDRYGELFF
TRBD1 | TRBV6-5 | CASSYSGTGNYGYTF
NA | TRBV5-1 | CASSPDGANTGELFF
NA | TRBV20-1 | CSAGQEETQYF
TRBD2 | TRBV6-1 | CASRPLAGGSSSYEQYF
NA | TRBV7-9 | CASSFGRAGETQYF
NA | TRBV12-5 | CASGRIEQFF
TRBD2 | TRBV6-1 | CASSEAIPGTSERSSYEQYF
TRBD2 | TRBV5-6 | CASTDSGRNYNEQFF
NA | TRBV14 | CASSQDWGLDEKLFF
NA | TRBV7-2 | CASSLVKRGGYTF
NA | TRBV7-3 | CASSQGRQYTGELFF
TRBD1 | TRBV7-2 | CASSPGQGERYEKLFF
TRBD2 | TRBV10-3 | CAISGRGASYNEQFF
TRBD2 | TRBV9 | CASSGTGTSAQETQYF
TRBD1 | TRBV9 | CASSVGQGATGELFF
NA | TRBV7-3 | CASSLKGAGGYNEQFF
TRBD1 | TRBV19 | CASSPDRGLNNEQFF
NA | TRBV29-1 | CSVQHSANTGELFF
NA | TRBV4-1 | CASSQDIWGSTDTQYF
TRBD2 | TRBV11-3 | CASSLGGLAGVADTQYF
NA | TRBV7-2 | CASSFSGSNTEAFF